This T cell receptor (beta chain) came from a study of shared clonotypes between healthy human individuals. CDR3 size: 13 residues. Trimming left V 9 bases short and J 1 base short, with 12 bases between. Germline assignment: CDR1 MNHNY and CDR2 SVGAGI (reference sequence). Using immunoSEQ multiplex PCR, the repertoire was profiled, and TCRdb retains in-frame clones only, with some absent. The sample includes fewer than 1.4 million clones, 78% of them seen just once. Researchers partitioned CD4+ cells into CD45RA+ naive and CD45RA-negative memory subsets. The clonotype was recovered from a man aged 18 to 29 in good health. Some clones in this sample may be carry-over from other donors' samples. The chain is built from TRBV6-6 and TRBJ2-5; D ambiguous. Sample: memory CD4+ T cells from PBMCs. Subset noted: CD45RA-negative fraction. The DNA for the CDR3 is TGTGCCAGTGGCCAGACATCCCAAGAGACCCAGTACTTC. Protein: CASGQTSQETQYF.